These 21 T cell receptor beta chains originate from one sample sequenced in a study of a mutant IDH1 vaccine in newly diagnosed glioma (dated by TCRdb to the early 2020s). The library relied on the immunoSEQ multiplex PCR assay. The clones in this table, taken by TCRdb from immuneACCESS, are in-frame only. Not every clone is retained; where verified, under half of the shortfall comes from an unresolved V gene, and the cause of the rest is unknown. This sample has 41,000 or so clones in its table, and about four fifths of those were observed once. The ten largest clones add up to 6.3% of the sample. In light of the paper, this sample's time point label describes: week 23, last vaccination. Each vaccine dose was 300 ug of a 20-mer mutant IDH1 peptide in Montanide, given subcutaneously with topical imiquimod. The antigens of these receptors remain unknown. This specimen was PBMCs, taken from a glioma patient whose treatment included an IDH1 peptide vaccine. The receptor set was obtained from a woman in her thirties or forties with glioma. Some clones in this sample may be carry-over from other donors' samples.

V is TRBV5-4 and J is TRBJ2-5, with 10 bases that match TRBD1. Losses at the gene ends were 4 bases for V and 4 bases for J; bases not matched to a gene: 7. The CDR3 loop spans 15 amino acids. Germline CDR1 SGHNT, CDR2 YYREEE (reference sequence). CDR3 sequence reads: CASSLGTGERETQYF. CDR3 sequence (DNA): TGTGCCAGCAGCCTCGGGACAGGGGAAAGAGAGACCCAGTACTTC.

This rearrangement joins TRBV28 to TRBJ1-6; D might be TRBD1 (5 bases). V was shortened by 3 bases and J by 0 bases, with 9 bases between the two germline ends. CDR1 is MDHEN, CDR2 SYDVKM, per germline. The CDR3 contains 16 residues. The CDR3 DNA reads as TGTGCCAGCAGTTTGGGGGGAAGCTCCTATAATTCACCCCTCCACTTT. Amino acids: CASSLGGSSYNSPLHF.

The V and J genes are TRBV19 and TRBJ2-5; D may be TRBD1 (5 bases). This CDR3 spans 13 amino acids. Germline CDR1 reads LNHDA; CDR2 reads SQIVND (reference sequence). V was cut by 7 bases and J by 3 bases, with 12 bases left in between. CDR3: CASMRQGEETQYF. The CDR3 nucleotides are TGTGCCAGTATGAGGCAGGGCGAAGAGACCCAGTACTTC.

J is TRBJ2-4 and V is TRBV13, with D tentatively TRBD2 (6 bases). Germline CDR1 reads PRHDT; CDR2 reads FYEKMQ (reference sequence). Trimming shortened V by 5 bases and J by 3 bases, and 20 bases separated the two germline ends. The CDR3 consists of 17 residues. This CDR3 reads CASSLREPVQGKNIQYF. In DNA, the CDR3 is TGTGCCAGCAGCCTCCGGGAGCCAGTTCAGGGCAAAAACATTCAGTACTTC.

The chain couples TRBV5-4 to TRBJ2-4; 10 nucleotides agree with TRBD2. Germline-derived CDR1 and CDR2 are SGHNT and YYREEE (reference sequence). The V gene end was trimmed by 1 base and the J gene end by 0 bases; junction bases not matched to a gene: 7. The CDR3 contains 18 residues. The CDR3 protein is CASSLRAGGGVAKNIQYF. DNA of the CDR3: TGTGCCAGCAGCTTGCGAGCGGGAGGGGGGGTAGCCAAAAACATTCAGTACTTC. The whole variable domain, filled in from reference TRBV5-4 and TRBJ2-4, reads ETGVTQSPTHLIKTRGQQVTLRCSSQSGHNTVSWYQQALGQGPQFIFQYYREEENGRGNFPPRFSGLQFPNYSSELNVNALELDDSALYLCASSLRAGGGVAKNIQYFGAGTRLSVL.

This clone was detected only a few times. The chain combines TRBV29-1 with TRBJ2-7; the D is unclear. Germline CDR1 is SQVTM and CDR2 is ANQGSEA. Between the trimmed V and J ends, which lost 3 bases and 6 bases, there was a span of 12 bases. The CDR3 sequence is 12 residues long. As DNA, the CDR3 is TGCAGCGTTGATGGTGGGTTCGGCGAGCAGTACTTC. Protein: CSVDGGFGEQYF.

The V call is TRBV7-8, the J call TRBJ1-5; unclear D gene. CDR3 size: 12 residues. CDR1 and CDR2 (germline): SGHVS, FQNEAQ. V dropped 0 bases and J dropped 4 bases, with 1 base sitting between them. CDR3 sequence reads: CASSLANQPQHF. CDR3 sequence (DNA): TGTGCCAGCAGCTTAGCGAATCAGCCCCAGCATTTT. Drawing the rest from reference TRBV7-8 and TRBJ1-5, the complete variable domain is GAGVSQSPRYKVAKRGQDVALRCDPISGHVSLFWYQQALGQGPEFLTYFQNEAQLDKSGLPSDRFFAERPEGSVSTLKIQRTQQEDSAVYLCASSLANQPQHFGDGTRLSIL.

The gene calls are TRBV30 and TRBJ2-7; 9 nucleotides match TRBD1. The germline gives CDR1 GTSNPN, CDR2 SVGIG (reference sequence). The CDR3 runs to 14 residues. With V trimmed by 3 bases and J by 0 bases, 3 bases remained unmatched. DNA of the CDR3: TGTGCCTGGAGGGACAGGGGCCTCTCCTACGAGCAGTACTTC. It is translated as CAWRDRGLSYEQYF.

The table lists this clone with a few counts. V and J are TRBV6-1 and TRBJ2-1; a weak D match, TRBD2 (5 bases). CDR3 length equals 14 residues. Germline V gene sequence: CDR1 MNHNS, CDR2 SASEGT. V lost 6 bases and J lost 0, with 9 bases in between. For the CDR3, the DNA is TGTGCCAGCAGCCCCCGGGGCTCCTACAATGAGCAGTTCTTC. It yields the protein CASSPRGSYNEQFF.

The J gene is TRBJ2-7, the V gene TRBV5-1; D might be TRBD2 (5 bases). Per germline, CDR1 SGHRS and CDR2 YFSETQ. Between the trimmed V and J ends, which lost 0 bases and 6 bases, there was a span of 13 bases. CDR3 length: 14 residues. The DNA for the CDR3 is TGCGCCAGCAGCTTGGGAGCGGAGACCTCCGAGCAGTACTTC. Protein sequence: CASSLGAETSEQYF.

The rearrangement links TRBV7-9 to TRBJ2-3; 15 bases agree with TRBD2. Germline assignment: CDR1 SEHNR and CDR2 FQNEAQ (reference sequence). The CDR3 consists of 18 residues. V was pared by 3 bases and J by 6 bases, with 10 bases of the junction left unmatched. The CDR3 spells CASSFAGLAGGIGDTQYF. The CDR3 nucleotides are TGTGCCAGCAGCTTTGCCGGACTAGCGGGGGGGATAGGGGATACGCAGTATTTT.

This chain links TRBV6-6 with TRBJ1-6, with TRBD1 as a possible D gene (5 bases). V was trimmed by 7 bases and J by 1 base, leaving 11 bases between them. Germline V CDR1 and CDR2: MNHNY, SVGAGI (reference sequence). The CDR3 totals 15 residues. The CDR3 nucleotides are TGTGCCAGCACGGTGGGGCGATCCTATAATTCACCCCTCCACTTT. Amino acids: CASTVGRSYNSPLHF.

The chain carries TRBV4-1 and TRBJ1-1, with D perhaps TRBD1 (6 bases). Trimming took 4 bases from V and 0 from J, leaving 12 bases between them. Germline CDR1 MGHRA, CDR2 YSYEKL. The length of the CDR3 is 15 residues. CDR3 region: CASSPADSMNTEAFF. CDR3 in DNA: TGCGCCAGCAGCCCGGCGGACAGTATGAACACTGAAGCTTTCTTT.

The V and J genes are TRBV7-3 and TRBJ1-2, with D perhaps TRBD1 (6 bases). The ends were cut back, 0 bases at V and 7 bases at J, with 9 bases in the middle. Germline V CDR1 and CDR2: SGHTA, FQGTGA. The CDR3 has 13 amino acids. The CDR3 loop is CASSLTQGRGYTF. The CDR3 nucleotides are TGTGCCAGCAGCTTAACACAGGGTCGTGGCTACACCTTC.

The chain carries TRBV5-6 and TRBJ1-5; maybe TRBD1 (6 bases). V lost 4 bases, J lost 2 bases, and 19 bases lay in between. Per the germline V gene, CDR1 is SGHDT and CDR2 is YYEEEE. The CDR3 is 17 amino acids. CDR3 coding DNA: TGTGCCAGCAGCAGAAACAGGGTGAACGCGCGCAATCAGCCCCAGCATTTT. Amino acid sequence: CASSRNRVNARNQPQHF.

The chain joins TRBV4-3 to TRBJ1-2; D gene uncertain. CDR1 and CDR2 from the germline V gene are LGHNA and YSLEER. The CDR3 is made up of 13 amino acids. V gave up 0 bases and J gave up 7 bases, with 9 bases separating them. CDR3 residues: CASSQDGVRGYTF. The DNA of the CDR3 is TGCGCCAGCAGCCAAGATGGGGTTCGTGGCTACACCTTC.

The chain combines TRBV6-6 with TRBJ2-7; tentatively, D is TRBD1 (6 bases). This CDR3 comprises 13 residues. Deletions cut 7 bases from V and 0 bases from J, with 10 bases between. Germline V CDR1 and CDR2: MNHNY, SVGAGI (reference sequence). The CDR3 spells CASKRTASYEQYF. The CDR3 DNA is TGTGCCAGCAAGAGGACAGCCTCCTACGAGCAGTACTTC.

The gene calls are TRBV6-6 and TRBJ1-3; D gene unclear. CDR3 length equals 14 residues. Germline CDR1 reads MNHNY; CDR2 reads SVGAGI (reference sequence). V was clipped by 6 bases and J by 0 bases, with 9 bases between them. Here the CDR3 DNA reads TGTGCCAGCAGCCTTGGGGACTCTGGAAACACCATATATTTT. Protein sequence: CASSLGDSGNTIYF.

The chain carries TRBV11-2 and TRBJ2-7; D may be TRBD1 (7 bases). The CDR3 length is 14 residues. V dropped 5 bases and J dropped 3 bases, with 14 bases sitting between them. Per the germline V gene, CDR1 is SGHAT and CDR2 is FQNNGV. The CDR3 DNA follows: TGTGCCAGCAGCGAGGCAGGGGGGAACTACGAGCAGTACTTC. This translates into CASSEAGGNYEQYF. The whole variable domain, filled in from reference TRBV11-2 and TRBJ2-7, reads EAGVAQSPRYKIIEKRQSVAFWCNPISGHATLYWYQQILGQGPKLLIQFQNNGVVDDSQLPKDRFSAERLKGVDSTLKIQPAKLEDSAVYLCASSEAGGNYEQYFGPGTRLTVT.

The chain recombines TRBV14 with TRBJ2-5; the D is unclear. The CDR3 has 11 residues. The V end was cut by 1 base, the J end by 7 bases, with 4 bases between. Germline assignment: CDR1 SGHDN and CDR2 FVKESK. This CDR3 is CASSQALTQYF. The CDR3 DNA reads TGTGCCAGCAGCCAAGCTCTGACCCAGTACTTC.

V usage is TRBV4-2 and J usage is TRBJ2-2; D is perhaps TRBD1 or TRBD2 (5 bases each). V lost 3 bases and J 6 bases, leaving 20 bases between the germline ends. CDR3 length equals 17 residues. Germline V gene data show CDR1 as LGHNA and CDR2 as YNFKEQ. The CDR3 DNA follows: TGTGCCAGCAGCCATGGATCTCGGACCGGGGCCCCCGGGGAGCTGTTTTTT. This encodes CASSHGSRTGAPGELFF.